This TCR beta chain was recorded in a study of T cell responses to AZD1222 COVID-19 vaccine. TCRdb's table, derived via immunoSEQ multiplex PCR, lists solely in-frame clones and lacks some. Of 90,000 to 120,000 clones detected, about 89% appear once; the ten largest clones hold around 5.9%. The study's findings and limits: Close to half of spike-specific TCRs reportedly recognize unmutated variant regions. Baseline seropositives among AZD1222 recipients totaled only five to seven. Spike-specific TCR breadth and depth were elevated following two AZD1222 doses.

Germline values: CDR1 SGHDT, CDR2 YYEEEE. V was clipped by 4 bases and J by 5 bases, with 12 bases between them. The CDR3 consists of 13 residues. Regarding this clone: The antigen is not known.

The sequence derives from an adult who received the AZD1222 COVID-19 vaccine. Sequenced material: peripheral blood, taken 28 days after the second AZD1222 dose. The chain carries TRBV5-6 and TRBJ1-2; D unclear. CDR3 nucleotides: TGTGCCAGCAGCCCTGGCTTTGGGTATGGCTACACCTTC. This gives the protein CASSPGFGYGYTF.